The text below deals with one T cell receptor beta chain. Its antigen has not been determined. The record has no base qualities; no much larger clone is one base away. Other DNA sequences in this specimen translate into the identical CDR3. CDR1 and CDR2 (MNHEY, SMNVEV) derive from the germline V gene (reference sequence). Trimming takes 5 bases from V and 0 bases from J, and the germline ends sit 5 bases apart. Measured from the cysteine to the phenylalanine, the CDR3 is 12 residues long. Just CDR3 DNA is preserved here, 36 bases in frame from base 1. The record originates from a study of shared clonotypes between healthy human individuals (dated by TCRdb to about 2020). Regarding the complete study: A few men and a couple of women, aged 18 to 49 years, made up the cohort. For each donor, three plates each were used for CD4 naive and CD4 memory, two plates were used for CD8 naive, and one plate was used for CD8 memory. Per donor, leukapheresis produced somewhere between about 0.9 and 9.5 billion PBMCs. To estimate repertoire size and how much clonotypes are shared between individuals, the study performed deep sequencing of blood TCR repertoires from roughly five healthy adults. Different laboratories and diverse techniques were used to prepare libraries and sequence TCR repertoires, to increase sequencing depth and limit assay-specific biases. Broad study findings and their caveats: Because the study included only a small number of donors, the genetic and exposure-history diversity represented was limited. Rarefaction of sorted-subset datasets indicated incomplete sequencing despite the large sequencing depth. When a few donors were compared, the shared fraction of clonotypes was roughly 4.8% for naive CD4, roughly 3.3% for naive CD8, 2.3% for memory CD4, and under 0.5% for memory CD8. Compared with non-shared clonotypes, clonotypes shared by all four sorted-subset donors had higher generation probabilities. Naive subsets generally had larger estimated clonotype richness than memory subsets did. Sampling was limited to blood, and TCR repertoires in tissue likely differ from TCR repertoires in blood. Based on pairwise subsampling, the degree of clonotype sharing among donors was expected to be affected by sequencing depth.

The donors were healthy, HIV-negative adults with no recently reported acute infections or vaccinations. Only Caucasian adults living in Nashville, Tennessee, USA were represented among the donors. CD8 memory samples were composed of magnetically selected CD45RO+ cells combined with CCR7-negative CD45RA+ effector memory (TemRA) cells. Blood was obtained by leukapheresis, after which PBMCs were separated by Ficoll-Histopaque density gradient centrifugation and cryopreserved in liquid nitrogen vapor phase. Purity and quantity of every magnetically sorted T cell population were checked by analytical flow cytometry. Each sorted fraction had its genomic DNA isolated and then quantified by UV absorbance on a Nanodrop 2000c. Using the deep immunoSEQ assay, multiplex PCR amplified TCR CDR3 regions from genomic DNA. Extracted genomic DNA from each cell subset was spread evenly across all wells of several immunoSEQ 96-well plates, with each plate serving as a replicate. For sorted subsets, 200 to 250 ng of genomic DNA, equivalent to 25,000 to 35,000 T cell genomes, went into each replicate PCR. Purified libraries were quantified with a Qubit 3.0 fluorometer, sized on a Bioanalyzer 2100, and re-quantified with the KAPA Library Quantification kit. Every immunoSEQ 96-well plate was sequenced on a dedicated single-read 150-cycle Illumina NextSeq 550 flow cell. The paper's data handling went like this. The immunoSEQ output contained only junctional sequences without quality scores, so filtering could not match that applied to full-length reads. Sequences were annotated with PyIR, a Python wrapper for IgBLAST v1.9, and V/J genes and CDR3 were assigned using IMGT germline references. Any read was removed if the V/J assignment was weak (E-value above 1e-6), the CDR3 was missing, or the read contained stop codons, out-of-frame junctions, or ambiguous translated residues. V3J clonotypes were defined as sequences sharing an identical inferred V gene, J gene, and CDR3 amino acid sequence. The percentage overlap between two repertoires was calculated by dividing the number of shared unique clonotypes by the size of the smaller repertoire. Richness of each repertoire was evaluated using RTK rarefaction, the Chao1 estimator, and Recon v2.1 estimates of unobserved clonotypes. Generation probabilities were computed with OLGA for all TCRbeta clonotypes obtained by the gDNA method from a handful of donors. TCRdb mirrors the immuneACCESS table, restricted to in-frame sequences. Some clones are absent from its copies; in checked studies, under half trace to an unresolved V gene, and the reason for the others is unknown. V and J calls and clone size are given by that table; D and trimming were obtained from the DNA. The sample has roughly 660,000 clones on record, 90% of them singletons. The ten largest clonotypes hold 34% of the sample.

The clonotype comes from a man in his late teens or twenties in good health. Some clones in this sample may be carry-over from other donors' samples. Material: memory CD8+ T cells from PBMCs. In the paper's terms, the cell subset or site label means: CD45RO+ cells pooled with CCR7-negative TemRA cells. The chain is made from TRBV27 and TRBJ2-7; the D gene assignment is ambiguous. The CDR3 corresponds to CASSPSSYEQYF. Here is the DNA: TGTGCCAGCAGTCCAAGCTCCTACGAGCAGTACTTC.